Included here is one T cell receptor beta chain sequence, with context. This CDR3 spans 14 amino acids. CDR1 and CDR2 (germline): SEHNR, FQNEAQ (reference sequence). Trimming stripped 4 bases from V and 6 bases from J, with 10 bases between. The sample belongs to a study of T cell changes during pregnancy in multiple sclerosis. TCRdb's table, derived via immunoSEQ multiplex PCR, lists solely in-frame clones and lacks some. The data contain 35,000 to 50,000 clones, around 80% of them singletons. This TCR came from a female donor with multiple sclerosis, enrolled in a pregnancy study. This chain links TRBV7-9 with TRBJ1-6; D call uncertain. The material sequenced was CD4+ T cells from peripheral blood mononuclear cells, taken before pregnancy. The CDR3 reads CASSSAPFNSPLHF. For the CDR3, the DNA is TGTGCCAGCAGCTCAGCCCCCTTTAATTCACCCCTCCACTTT.